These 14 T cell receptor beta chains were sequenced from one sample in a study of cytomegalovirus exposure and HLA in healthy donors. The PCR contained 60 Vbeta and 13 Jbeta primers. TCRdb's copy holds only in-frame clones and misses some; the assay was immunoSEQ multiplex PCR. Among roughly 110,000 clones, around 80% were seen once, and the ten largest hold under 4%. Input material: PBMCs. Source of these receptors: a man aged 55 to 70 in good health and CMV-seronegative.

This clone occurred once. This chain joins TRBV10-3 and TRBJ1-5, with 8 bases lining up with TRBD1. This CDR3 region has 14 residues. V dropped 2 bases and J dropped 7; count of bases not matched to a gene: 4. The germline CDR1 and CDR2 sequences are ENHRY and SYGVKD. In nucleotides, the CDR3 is TGTGCCATCAGTGAGCTACAGGGGGGCCAGCCCCAGCATTTT. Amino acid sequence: CAISELQGGQPQHF.

CDR3 residues: CASSPLRGQGYSNQPQHF. The DNA for the CDR3 is TGTGCCAGCAGCCCCCTCCGGGGACAGGGTTATAGCAATCAGCCCCAGCATTTT. This chain connects TRBV7-9 to TRBJ1-5, with 9 positions matching TRBD1. The CDR3 contains 18 residues. Germline trimming cut 5 bases from V and 0 bases from J; bases unmatched to any gene: 11. Germline CDR1 reads SEHNR; CDR2 reads FQNEAQ (reference sequence).

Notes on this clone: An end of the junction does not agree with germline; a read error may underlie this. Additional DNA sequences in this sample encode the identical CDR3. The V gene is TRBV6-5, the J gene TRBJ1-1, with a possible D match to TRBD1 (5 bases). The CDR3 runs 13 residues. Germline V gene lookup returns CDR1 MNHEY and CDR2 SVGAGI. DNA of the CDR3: TGTGCCAGCAGCTATACGGAGGGGACTGAGGCTTTCTTT. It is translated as CASSYTEGTEAFF.

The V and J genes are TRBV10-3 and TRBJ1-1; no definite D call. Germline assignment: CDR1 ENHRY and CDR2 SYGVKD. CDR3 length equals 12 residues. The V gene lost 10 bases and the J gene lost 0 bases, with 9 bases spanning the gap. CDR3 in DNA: TGTGCCACGGAGGACCTGAACACTGAAGCTTTCTTT. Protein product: CATEDLNTEAFF.

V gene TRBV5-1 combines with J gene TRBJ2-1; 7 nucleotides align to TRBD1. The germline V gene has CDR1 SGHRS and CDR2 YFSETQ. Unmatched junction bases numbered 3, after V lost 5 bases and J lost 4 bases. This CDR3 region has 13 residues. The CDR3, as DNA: TGCGCCAGCAGTGTCAGGGGGTACAATGAGCAGTTCTTC. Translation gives CASSVRGYNEQFF.

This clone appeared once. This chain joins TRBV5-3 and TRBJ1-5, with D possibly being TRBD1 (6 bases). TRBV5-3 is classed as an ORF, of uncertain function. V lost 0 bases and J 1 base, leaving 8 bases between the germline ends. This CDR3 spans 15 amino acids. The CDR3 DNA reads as TGTGCCAGAAGCTTGGACAGGGTGAGCAATCAGCCCCAGCATTTT. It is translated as CARSLDRVSNQPQHF.

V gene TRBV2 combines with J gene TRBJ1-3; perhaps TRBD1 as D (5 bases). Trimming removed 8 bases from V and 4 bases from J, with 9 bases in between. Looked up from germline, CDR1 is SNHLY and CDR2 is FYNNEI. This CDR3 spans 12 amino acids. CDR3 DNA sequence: TGTGCCAGCGGGGGGGAGGGAAACACCATATATTTT. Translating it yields CASGGEGNTIYF.

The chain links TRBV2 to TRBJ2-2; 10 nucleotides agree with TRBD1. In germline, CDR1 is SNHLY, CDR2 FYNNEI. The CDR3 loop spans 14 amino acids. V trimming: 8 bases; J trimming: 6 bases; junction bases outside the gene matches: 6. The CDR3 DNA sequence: TGTGCCAGCCGTGGACAGGGGGGACCCGGGGAGCTGTTTTTT. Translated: CASRGQGGPGELFF.

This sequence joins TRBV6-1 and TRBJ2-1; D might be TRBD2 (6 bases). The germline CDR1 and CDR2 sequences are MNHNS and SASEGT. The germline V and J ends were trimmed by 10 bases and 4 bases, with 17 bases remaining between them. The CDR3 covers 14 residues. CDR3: CATSGDPRYNEQFF. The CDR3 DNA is TGTGCCACCTCGGGGGACCCTCGATACAATGAGCAGTTCTTC.

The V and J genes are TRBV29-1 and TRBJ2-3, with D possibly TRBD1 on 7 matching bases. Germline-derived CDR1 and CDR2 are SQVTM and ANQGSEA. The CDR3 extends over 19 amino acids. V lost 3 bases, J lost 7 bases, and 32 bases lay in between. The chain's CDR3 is CSVEGVQSGGPRVPYTQYF. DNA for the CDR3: TGCAGCGTTGAGGGAGTTCAGTCAGGGGGGCCCAGGGTCCCTTATACGCAGTATTTT.

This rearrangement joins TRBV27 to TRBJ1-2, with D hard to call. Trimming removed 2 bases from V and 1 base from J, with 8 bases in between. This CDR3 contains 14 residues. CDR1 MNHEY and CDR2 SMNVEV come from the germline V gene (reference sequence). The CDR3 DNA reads TGTGCCAGCAGTTTAAAATCGAGTAACTATGGCTACACCTTC. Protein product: CASSLKSSNYGYTF.

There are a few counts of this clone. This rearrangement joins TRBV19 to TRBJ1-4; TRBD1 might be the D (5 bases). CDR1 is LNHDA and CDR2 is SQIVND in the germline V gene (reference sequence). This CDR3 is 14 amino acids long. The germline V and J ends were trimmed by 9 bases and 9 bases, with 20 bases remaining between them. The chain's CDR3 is CASQSGDTKKKLFF. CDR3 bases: TGTGCCAGCCAGTCGGGGGATACAAAGAAAAAACTGTTTTTT.

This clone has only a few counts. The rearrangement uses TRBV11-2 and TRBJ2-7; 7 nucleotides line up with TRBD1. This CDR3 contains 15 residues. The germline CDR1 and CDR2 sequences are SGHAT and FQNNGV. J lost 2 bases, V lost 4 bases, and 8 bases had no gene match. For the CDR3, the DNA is TGTGCCAGCAGCTCTGATTACAGGGGACCCTACGAGCAGTACTTC. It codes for CASSSDYRGPYEQYF. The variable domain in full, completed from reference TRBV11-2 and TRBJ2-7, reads EAGVAQSPRYKIIEKRQSVAFWCNPISGHATLYWYQQILGQGPKLLIQFQNNGVVDDSQLPKDRFSAERLKGVDSTLKIQPAKLEDSAVYLCASSSDYRGPYEQYFGPGTRLTVT.

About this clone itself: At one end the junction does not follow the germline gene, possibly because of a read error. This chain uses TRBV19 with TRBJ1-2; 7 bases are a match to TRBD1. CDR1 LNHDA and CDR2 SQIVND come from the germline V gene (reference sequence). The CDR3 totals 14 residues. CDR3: CASSITTGNYGCTF. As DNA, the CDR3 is TGTGCCAGTAGTATAACGACAGGGAACTATGGCTGCACCTTC.